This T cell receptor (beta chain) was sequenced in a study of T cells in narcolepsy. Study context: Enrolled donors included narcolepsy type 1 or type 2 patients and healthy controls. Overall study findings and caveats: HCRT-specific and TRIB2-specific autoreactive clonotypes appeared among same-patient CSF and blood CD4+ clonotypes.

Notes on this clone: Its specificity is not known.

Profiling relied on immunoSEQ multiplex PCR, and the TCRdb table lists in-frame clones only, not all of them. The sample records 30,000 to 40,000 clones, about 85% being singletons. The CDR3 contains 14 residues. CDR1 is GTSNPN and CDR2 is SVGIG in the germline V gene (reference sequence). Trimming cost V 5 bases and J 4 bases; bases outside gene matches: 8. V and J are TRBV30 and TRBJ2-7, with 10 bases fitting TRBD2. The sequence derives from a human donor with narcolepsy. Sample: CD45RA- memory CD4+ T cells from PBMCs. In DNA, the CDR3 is TGTGCCTGGGACAGCGGGGGGGCTCGGTACGAGCAGTACTTC. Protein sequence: CAWDSGGARYEQYF.